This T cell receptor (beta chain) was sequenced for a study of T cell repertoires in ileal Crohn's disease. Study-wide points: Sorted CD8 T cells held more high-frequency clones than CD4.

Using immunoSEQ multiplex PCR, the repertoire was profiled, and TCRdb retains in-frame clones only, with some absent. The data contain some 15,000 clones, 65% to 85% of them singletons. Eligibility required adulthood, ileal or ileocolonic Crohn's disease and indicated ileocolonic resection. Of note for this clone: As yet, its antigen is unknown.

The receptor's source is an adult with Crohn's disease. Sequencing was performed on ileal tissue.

DNA of the CDR3: TGTGCCAGCAGCGTAAAACTTGGAAACACCATATATTTT. Its protein is CASSVKLGNTIYF. This rearrangement joins TRBV9 to TRBJ1-3; D call uncertain. The germline V gene encodes CDR1 SGDLS and CDR2 YYNGEE. Trimming stripped 1 base from V and 3 bases from J, with 5 bases between. This CDR3 region has 13 residues.